One sample yielded the 10 T cell receptor beta chains listed below, sequenced in a study of long-term antiretroviral therapy in people with HIV. A v3.0 immunoSEQ assay was performed at survey level. TCRdb keeps only in-frame clones here, not all; method: immunoSEQ multiplex PCR. The sample has under 30,000 clones, around nine tenths seen once. Sequenced here: unsorted PBMCs, sampled about 5 years before starting antiretroviral therapy. The receptors shown here come from a man aged 50 or older with HIV.

The chain recombines TRBV29-1 with TRBJ1-4; D unresolved. V lost 4 bases and J 3 bases, leaving 12 bases between the germline ends. Germline values: CDR1 SQVTM, CDR2 ANQGSEA. The CDR3 is 14 residues long. CDR3 in amino acids: CSVGTWGANEKLFF. In DNA form, the CDR3 reads TGCAGCGTTGGGACGTGGGGAGCTAATGAAAAACTGTTTTTT.

This sequence joins TRBV27 and TRBJ1-3, with 7 bases identical to TRBD1. Germline loops: CDR1 MNHEY, CDR2 SMNVEV (reference sequence). V was clipped by 6 bases and J by 0 bases; unmatched bases: 5. This CDR3 is built from 15 residues. The DNA of the CDR3 is TGTGCCAGCAGAGAGACAGGGAGCTCTGGAAACACCATATATTTT. Its translation: CASRETGSSGNTIYF.

V and J are TRBV4-2 and TRBJ2-7, with D hard to call. The CDR3 runs 17 residues. CDR1 is LGHNA, CDR2 YNFKEQ, per germline. V lost 3 bases and J lost 4, with 22 bases in between. This chain's CDR3 is CASSHTLGRREKYEQYF. The CDR3, as DNA: TGTGCCAGCAGCCACACTCTTGGAAGGAGAGAGAAGTACGAGCAGTACTTC.

This chain links TRBV11-2 with TRBJ2-7, with 7 bases identical to TRBD2. The ends lost 1 base at V and 4 bases at J; junction bases unmatched: 10. The germline CDR1 and CDR2 sequences are SGHAT and FQNNGV. The CDR3 contains 16 residues. The CDR3 DNA sequence: TGTGCCAGCAGCTTAGTTCGAGGGACTATAGCATACGAGCAGTACTTC. Residues: CASSLVRGTIAYEQYF.

V is TRBV27 and J is TRBJ2-1; D is possibly TRBD2 (6 bases). The CDR3 runs 16 residues. Germline assignment: CDR1 MNHEY and CDR2 SMNVEV (reference sequence). V was cut by 3 bases and J by 9 bases, with 21 bases left in between. In DNA form, the CDR3 reads TGTGCCAGCAGTTTTCGGGGACTTGTGGGCCGTGGTGAGCAGTTCTTC. Translated, it gives CASSFRGLVGRGEQFF.

The chain couples TRBV2 to TRBJ2-1; maybe TRBD2 (6 bases). V gave up 3 bases and J gave up 1 base, with 13 bases separating them. The CDR3 runs to 16 residues. The germline V gene has CDR1 SNHLY and CDR2 FYNNEI. CDR3 DNA sequence: TGTGCCAGCAGTGATGGCACGGGAGCGTCCTACAATGAGCAGTTCTTC. Translated, it gives CASSDGTGASYNEQFF. The full variable domain, rest sourced from reference TRBV2 and TRBJ2-1, is EPEVTQTPSHQVTQMGQEVILRCVPISNHLYFYWYRQILGQKVEFLVSFYNNEISEKSEIFDDQFSVERPDGSNFTLKIRSTKLEDSAMYFCASSDGTGASYNEQFFGPGTRLTVL.

This rearrangement joins TRBV2 to TRBJ1-2; D possibly corresponds to TRBD1 (5 bases). CDR1 is SNHLY and CDR2 is FYNNEI in the germline V gene. Trimming took off 3 bases at V and 4 bases at J, with 12 bases between the two ends. The length of the CDR3 is 14 residues. The CDR3 reads CASSEGRESYGYTF. In DNA form, the CDR3 reads TGTGCCAGCAGTGAGGGCAGGGAAAGCTATGGCTACACCTTC.

The rearrangement links TRBV11-3 to TRBJ2-2, with 8 bases lining up with TRBD1. The J segment lost 8 bases and the V segment lost 5 bases, leaving 7 bases of the junction unmatched. The CDR3 length is 14 residues. The germline CDR1 and CDR2 sequences are SGHNT and YENEEA. The CDR3 nucleotides read TGTGCCAGCAGCCGGACAGGGCACGCAGGGGAGCTGTTTTTT. This codes for CASSRTGHAGELFF. Complete variable domain (other parts from reference TRBV11-3 and TRBJ2-2): EAGVVQSPRYKIIEKKQPVAFWCNPISGHNTLYWYLQNLGQGPELLIRYENEEAVDDSQLPKDRFSAERLKGVDSTLKIQPAELGDSAVYLCASSRTGHAGELFFGEGSRLTVL.

The genes are TRBV5-1 and TRBJ2-1; 7 bases line up with TRBD1. Looked up from germline, CDR1 is SGHRS and CDR2 is YFSETQ. V lost 1 base, J lost 3 bases, and 1 base stayed unmatched. CDR3 length: 14 residues. The CDR3 loop reads CASSLRTGYNEQFF. For the CDR3, the DNA is TGCGCCAGCAGCTTGAGGACAGGCTACAATGAGCAGTTCTTC.

This clone has just one count. The gene calls are TRBV5-1 and TRBJ1-1; TRBD1 agrees at 7 bases. The germline V gene encodes CDR1 SGHRS and CDR2 YFSETQ. The CDR3 consists of 16 residues. V gave up 4 bases and J gave up 5 bases; unmatched junction bases: 14. In DNA form, the CDR3 reads TGCGCCAGCAGCCCCCAAGGGGGCACCGGGGATACTGAAGCTTTCTTT. Protein: CASSPQGGTGDTEAFF.